One and the same sample provided the 11 T cell receptor beta chains below, sequenced in a study of blood T cell repertoires in COVID-19. Produced via immunoSEQ multiplex PCR; TCRdb's table is partial and in-frame only. The table lists tens of thousands of clones, less than 85% of them singletons. Sequenced sample: peripheral blood. These receptors originate from a human donor with acute or convalescent COVID-19. The donor label of this sample is uncertain.

The chain employs TRBV9 and TRBJ1-2; perhaps TRBD1 as D (5 bases). This CDR3 has 13 amino acids. The germline V gene encodes CDR1 SGDLS and CDR2 YYNGEE. With 4 bases removed from V and 5 bases from J, the gap between germline ends came to 12 bases. The CDR3 loop is CASSPAGGYGYTF. In DNA, the CDR3 is TGTGCCAGCAGCCCAGCCGGGGGATATGGCTACACCTTC.

The chain joins TRBV19 to TRBJ1-5; 8 nucleotides align to TRBD1. The CDR3 is 14 residues long. V dropped 7 bases and J dropped 5; count of bases not matched to a gene: 7. CDR1 LNHDA and CDR2 SQIVND come from the germline V gene (reference sequence). CDR3 in DNA: TGTGCCAGTACCTCGACAGGGGTCTATCAGCCCCAGCATTTT. It is translated as CASTSTGVYQPQHF.

The count of this clone is one. The genes are TRBV28 and TRBJ1-1; D is unclear. Trimming removed 7 bases from V and 8 bases from J, with 11 bases in between. Per germline, CDR1 MDHEN and CDR2 SYDVKM. The CDR3 contains 11 residues. The CDR3 spells CASMSPREAFF. The CDR3 coding sequence is TGTGCCAGCATGTCTCCGAGGGAAGCTTTCTTT.

This chain links TRBV7-2 with TRBJ2-2, with D hard to call. The V gene's germline CDR1 is SGHTA and CDR2 FQGNSA. Trimming took 1 base from V and 6 from J, leaving 15 bases between them. The CDR3 extends over 16 amino acids. The CDR3 nucleotides are TGTGCCAGCAGCTTAGGGGTAGCTGAGGTCTCCGGGGAGCTGTTTTTT. It yields the protein CASSLGVAEVSGELFF.

This chain joins TRBV19 and TRBJ2-1; 13 bases are shared with TRBD2. Germline CDR1 LNHDA, CDR2 SQIVND (reference sequence). V lost 6 bases, J lost 8 bases, and 10 bases stayed unmatched. The CDR3 consists of 16 residues. The CDR3 region has the DNA TGTGCCAGTAGCCACTTAACTAGCGGGAGGGGCGATGAGCAGTTCTTC. Translating it yields CASSHLTSGRGDEQFF.

This clone was found a few times. The CDR3 protein is CASSEGAYGYTF. In nucleotides, the CDR3 is TGTGCCAGCAGCGAGGGGGCCTATGGCTACACCTTC. The genes are TRBV3-1 (or the pseudogene TRBV3-2) and TRBJ1-2, with 7 nucleotides matching TRBD1. V trimming: 5 bases; J trimming: 4 bases; junction bases outside the gene matches: 1. The CDR3 runs to 12 residues. Germline V lookup: CDR1 LGHDT, CDR2 YNNKEL (reference sequence).

The chain carries TRBV6-5 and TRBJ1-1; D uncertain. The CDR3 totals 14 residues. Trimming pared 0 bases from V and 1 base from J, leaving 6 bases between. Germline V gene sequence: CDR1 MNHEY, CDR2 SVGAGI. The CDR3 here is CASSYSRGNTEAFF. CDR3 in DNA: TGTGCCAGCAGTTACTCGAGAGGGAACACTGAAGCTTTCTTT.

The sample holds a few counts of this clone. The chain carries TRBV7-6 and TRBJ2-2; 8 bases map to TRBD2. The CDR3 extends over 18 amino acids. CDR1 and CDR2 (germline): SGHVS, FNYEAQ. V lost 1 base to trimming and J lost 4 bases; unmatched junction nucleotides: 11. The DNA of the CDR3 is TGTGCCAGCAGCTTAGGCTTGGTTCGGGGGGGCCGCACCGGGGAGCTGTTTTTT. Its protein is CASSLGLVRGGRTGELFF.

The chain joins TRBV4-1 to TRBJ2-7; D perhaps matches TRBD1 (6 bases). V was cut by 6 bases and J by 2 bases, with 17 bases left in between. This CDR3 spans 15 amino acids. Germline V lookup: CDR1 MGHRA, CDR2 YSYEKL. CDR3 region: CASSHAQGTTYEQYF. CDR3 bases: TGCGCCAGCAGTCACGCGCAGGGGACCACCTACGAGCAGTACTTC.

The chain is built from TRBV9 and TRBJ2-2; 9 bases align to TRBD2. The CDR3 consists of 16 residues. With V trimmed by 0 bases and J by 0 bases, 0 bases remained unmatched. The V gene's germline CDR1 is SGDLS and CDR2 YYNGEE. For the CDR3, the DNA is TGTGCCAGCAGCGTAGCTAGCGGGGCGAACACCGGGGAGCTGTTTTTT. It encodes CASSVASGANTGELFF.

The V gene is TRBV6-5, the J gene TRBJ1-1, with TRBD1 matching 8 bases. V was clipped by 6 bases and J by 9 bases; unmatched bases: 9. The CDR3 consists of 13 residues. The V gene's germline CDR1 is MNHEY and CDR2 SVGAGI. This chain's CDR3 is CASSYTDRDKAFF. CDR3 coding DNA: TGTGCCAGCAGCTACACGGACAGGGATAAAGCTTTCTTT.